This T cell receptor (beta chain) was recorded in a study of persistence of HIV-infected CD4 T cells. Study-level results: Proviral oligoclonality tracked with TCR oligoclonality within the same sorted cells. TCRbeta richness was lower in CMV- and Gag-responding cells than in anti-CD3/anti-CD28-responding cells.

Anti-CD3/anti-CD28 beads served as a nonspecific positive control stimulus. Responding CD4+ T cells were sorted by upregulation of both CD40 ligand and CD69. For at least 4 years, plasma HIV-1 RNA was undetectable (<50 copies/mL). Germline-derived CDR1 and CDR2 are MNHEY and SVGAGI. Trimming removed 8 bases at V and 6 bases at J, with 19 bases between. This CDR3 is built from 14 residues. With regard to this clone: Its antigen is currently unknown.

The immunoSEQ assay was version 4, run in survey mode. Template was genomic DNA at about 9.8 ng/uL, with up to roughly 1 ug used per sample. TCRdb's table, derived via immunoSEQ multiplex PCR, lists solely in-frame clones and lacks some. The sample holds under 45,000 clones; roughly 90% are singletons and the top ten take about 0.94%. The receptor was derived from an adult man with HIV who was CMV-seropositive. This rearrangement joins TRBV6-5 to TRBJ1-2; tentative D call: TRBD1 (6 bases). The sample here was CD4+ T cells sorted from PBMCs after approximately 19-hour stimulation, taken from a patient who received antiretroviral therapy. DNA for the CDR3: TGTGCCAGCGGGGAGACATGGGGGCAGAATGGCTACACCTTC. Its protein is CASGETWGQNGYTF.